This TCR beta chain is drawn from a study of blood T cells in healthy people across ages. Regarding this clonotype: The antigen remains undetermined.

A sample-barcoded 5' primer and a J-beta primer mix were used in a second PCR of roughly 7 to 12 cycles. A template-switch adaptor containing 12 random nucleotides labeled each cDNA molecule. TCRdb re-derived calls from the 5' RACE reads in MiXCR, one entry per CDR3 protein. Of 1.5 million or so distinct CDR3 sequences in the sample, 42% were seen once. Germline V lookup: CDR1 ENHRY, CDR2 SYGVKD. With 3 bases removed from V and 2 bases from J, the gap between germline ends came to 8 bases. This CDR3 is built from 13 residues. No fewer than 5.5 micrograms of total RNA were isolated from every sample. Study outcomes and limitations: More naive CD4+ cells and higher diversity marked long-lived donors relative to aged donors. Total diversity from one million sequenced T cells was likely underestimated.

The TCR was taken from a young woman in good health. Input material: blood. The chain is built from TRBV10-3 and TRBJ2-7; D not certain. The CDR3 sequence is CAISEVPAYEQYF. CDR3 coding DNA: TGTGCCATCAGTGAAGTTCCGGCCTACGAGCAGTACTTC.